This entry describes one T cell receptor beta chain. The data stem from a study of blood T cell repertoires in COVID-19. The CDR3 contains 12 residues. The ends were cut back, 4 bases at V and 4 bases at J, with 10 bases in the middle. CDR1 SQVTM and CDR2 ANQGSEA come from the germline V gene. Method: immunoSEQ multiplex PCR; TCRdb's copy keeps in-frame clones and lacks some. The repertoire has some 290,000 clones, around 91% of them found once; the top ten carry about 1%. This sequence was found in a middle-aged woman with COVID-19, enrolled during active disease. This chain links TRBV29-1 with TRBJ1-1, with D perhaps TRBD1 (6 bases). The sample comprised peripheral blood. The CDR3 is CSVVRGTTEAFF. CDR3 DNA: TGCAGCGTTGTGAGGGGGACCACTGAAGCTTTCTTT.